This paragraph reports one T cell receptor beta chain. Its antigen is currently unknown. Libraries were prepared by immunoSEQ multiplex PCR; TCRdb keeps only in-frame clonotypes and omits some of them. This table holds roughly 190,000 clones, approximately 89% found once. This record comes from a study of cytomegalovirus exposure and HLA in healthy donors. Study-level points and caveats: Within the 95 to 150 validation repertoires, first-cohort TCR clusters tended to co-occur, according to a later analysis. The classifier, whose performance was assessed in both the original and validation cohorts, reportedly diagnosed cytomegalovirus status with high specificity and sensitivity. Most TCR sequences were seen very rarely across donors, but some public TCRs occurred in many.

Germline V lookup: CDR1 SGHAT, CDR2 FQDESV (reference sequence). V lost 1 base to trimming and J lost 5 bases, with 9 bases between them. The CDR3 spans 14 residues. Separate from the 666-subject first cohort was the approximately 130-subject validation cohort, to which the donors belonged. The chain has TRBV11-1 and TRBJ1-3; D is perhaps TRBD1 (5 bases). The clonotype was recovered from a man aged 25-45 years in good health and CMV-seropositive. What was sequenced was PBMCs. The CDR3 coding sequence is TGTGCCAGCAGCTTAGGAGACAGAAGAAACACCATATATTTT. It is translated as CASSLGDRRNTIYF.